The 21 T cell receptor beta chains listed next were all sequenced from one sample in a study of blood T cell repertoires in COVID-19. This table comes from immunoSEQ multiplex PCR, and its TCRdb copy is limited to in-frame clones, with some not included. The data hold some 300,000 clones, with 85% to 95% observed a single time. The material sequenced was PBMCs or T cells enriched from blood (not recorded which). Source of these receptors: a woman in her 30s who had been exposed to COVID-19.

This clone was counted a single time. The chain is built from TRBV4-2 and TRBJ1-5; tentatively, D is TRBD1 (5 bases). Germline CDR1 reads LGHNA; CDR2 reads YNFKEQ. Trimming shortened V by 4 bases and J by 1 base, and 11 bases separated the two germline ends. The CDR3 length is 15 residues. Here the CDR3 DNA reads TGTGCCAGCAGCCCGCACGGGGGGAGCAATCAGCCCCAGCATTTT. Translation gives CASSPHGGSNQPQHF.

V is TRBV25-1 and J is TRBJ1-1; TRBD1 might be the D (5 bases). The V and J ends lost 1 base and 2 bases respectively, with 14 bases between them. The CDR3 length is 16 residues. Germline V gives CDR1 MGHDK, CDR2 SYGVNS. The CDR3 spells CASSELGAQTNTEAFF. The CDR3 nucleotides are TGTGCCAGCAGTGAATTAGGGGCCCAAACCAACACTGAAGCTTTCTTT.

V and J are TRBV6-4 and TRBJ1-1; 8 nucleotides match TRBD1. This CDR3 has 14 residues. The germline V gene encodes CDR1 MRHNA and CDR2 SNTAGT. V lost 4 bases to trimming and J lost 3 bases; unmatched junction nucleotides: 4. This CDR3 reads CASSGGTGDTEAFF. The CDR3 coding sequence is TGTGCCAGCAGTGGTGGGACAGGAGACACTGAAGCTTTCTTT.

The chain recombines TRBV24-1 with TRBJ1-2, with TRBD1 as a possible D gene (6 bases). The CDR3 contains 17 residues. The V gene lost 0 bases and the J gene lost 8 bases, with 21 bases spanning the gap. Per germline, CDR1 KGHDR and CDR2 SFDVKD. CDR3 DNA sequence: TGTGCCACCAGTGATTTGGAGGGGGAAGGATTGCGGTGGGGCTACACCTTC. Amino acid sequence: CATSDLEGEGLRWGYTF.

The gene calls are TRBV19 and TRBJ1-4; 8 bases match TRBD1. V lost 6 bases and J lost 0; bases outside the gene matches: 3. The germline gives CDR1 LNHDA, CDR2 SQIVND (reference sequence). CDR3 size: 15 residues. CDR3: CASRRQGTTNEKLFF. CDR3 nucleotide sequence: TGTGCCAGTAGGAGACAGGGGACAACTAATGAAAAACTGTTTTTT.

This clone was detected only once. The CDR3 protein is CASSQPDRDEAFF. The CDR3 DNA sequence: TGTGCCAGCAGCCAACCCGACAGGGATGAAGCTTTCTTT. This chain joins TRBV28 and TRBJ1-1, with 7 nucleotides matching TRBD1. V trimming: 6 bases; J trimming: 7 bases; junction bases outside the gene matches: 8. CDR1 MDHEN and CDR2 SYDVKM come from the germline V gene. This CDR3 contains 13 residues.

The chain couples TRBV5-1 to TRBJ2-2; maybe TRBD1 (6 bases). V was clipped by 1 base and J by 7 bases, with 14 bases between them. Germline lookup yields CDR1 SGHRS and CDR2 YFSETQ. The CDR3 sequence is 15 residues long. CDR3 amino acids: CASSLRTAPVGELFF. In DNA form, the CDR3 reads TGCGCCAGCAGCTTGAGGACAGCGCCGGTCGGGGAGCTGTTTTTT.

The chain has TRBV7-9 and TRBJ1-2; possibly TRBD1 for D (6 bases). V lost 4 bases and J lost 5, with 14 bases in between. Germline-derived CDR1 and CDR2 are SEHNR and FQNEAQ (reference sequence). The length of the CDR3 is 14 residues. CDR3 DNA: TGTGCCAGCAGCTACTTTCCAGGGGTGTATGGCTACACCTTC. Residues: CASSYFPGVYGYTF.

CDR3 DNA sequence: TGTGCCAGCAGCCAAGGAAGACAGGTGAACACTGAAGCTTTCTTT. Translated: CASSQGRQVNTEAFF. The chain combines TRBV3-1 (or the pseudogene TRBV3-2) with TRBJ1-1; D is possibly TRBD1 (6 bases). The CDR3 length is 15 residues. Trimming took off 1 base at V and 0 bases at J, with 9 bases between the two ends. Germline V lookup: CDR1 LGHDT, CDR2 YNNKEL (reference sequence).

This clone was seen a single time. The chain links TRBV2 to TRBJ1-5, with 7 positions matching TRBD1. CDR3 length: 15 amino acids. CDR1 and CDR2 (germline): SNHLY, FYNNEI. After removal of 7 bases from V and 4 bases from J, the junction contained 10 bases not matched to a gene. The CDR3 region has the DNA TGTGCCAGCAAGCACTCCGGGACAGAAAATCAGCCCCAGCATTTT. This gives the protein CASKHSGTENQPQHF.

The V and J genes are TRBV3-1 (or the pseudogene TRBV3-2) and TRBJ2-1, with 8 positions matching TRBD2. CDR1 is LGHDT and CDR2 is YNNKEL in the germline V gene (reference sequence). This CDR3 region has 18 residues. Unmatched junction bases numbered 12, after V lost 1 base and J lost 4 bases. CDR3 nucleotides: TGTGCCAGCAGCCAAGGGAACGGGGGGGCTTACCTTTACAATGAGCAGTTCTTC. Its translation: CASSQGNGGAYLYNEQFF.

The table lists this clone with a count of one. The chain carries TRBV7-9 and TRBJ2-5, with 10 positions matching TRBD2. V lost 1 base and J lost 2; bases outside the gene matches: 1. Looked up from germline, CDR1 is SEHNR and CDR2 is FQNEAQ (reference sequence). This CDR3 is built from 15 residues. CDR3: CASSLVAGGQETQYF. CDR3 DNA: TGTGCCAGCAGCTTAGTAGCGGGGGGTCAAGAGACCCAGTACTTC. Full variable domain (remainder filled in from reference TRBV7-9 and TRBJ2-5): DTGVSQNPRHKITKRGQNVTFRCDPISEHNRLYWYRQTLGQGPEFLTYFQNEAQLEKSRLLSDRFSAERPKGSFSTLEIQRTEQGDSAMYLCASSLVAGGQETQYFGPGTRLLVL.

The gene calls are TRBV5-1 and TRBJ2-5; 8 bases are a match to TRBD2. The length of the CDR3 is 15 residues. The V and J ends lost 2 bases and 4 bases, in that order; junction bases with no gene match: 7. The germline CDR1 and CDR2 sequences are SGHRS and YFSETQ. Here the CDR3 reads CASSFISGVGETQYF. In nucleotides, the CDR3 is TGCGCCAGCAGCTTTATTAGCGGGGTGGGAGAGACCCAGTACTTC. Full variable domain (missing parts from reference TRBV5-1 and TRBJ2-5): KAGVTQTPRYLIKTRGQQVTLSCSPISGHRSVSWYQQTPGQGLQFLFEYFSETQRNKGNFPGRFSGRQFSNSRSEMNVSTLELGDSALYLCASSFISGVGETQYFGPGTRLLVL.

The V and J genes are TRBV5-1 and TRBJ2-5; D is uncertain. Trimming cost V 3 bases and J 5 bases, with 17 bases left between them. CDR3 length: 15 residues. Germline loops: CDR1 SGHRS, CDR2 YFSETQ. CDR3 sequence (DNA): TGCGCCAGCAGCTCAATGAACGGTTTTGTGGAGACCCAGTACTTC. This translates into CASSSMNGFVETQYF.

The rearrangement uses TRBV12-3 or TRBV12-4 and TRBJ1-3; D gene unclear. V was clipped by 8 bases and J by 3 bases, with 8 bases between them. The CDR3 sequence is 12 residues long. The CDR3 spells CASAEVGNTIYF. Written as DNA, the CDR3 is TGTGCCAGCGCGGAGGTTGGAAACACCATATATTTT.

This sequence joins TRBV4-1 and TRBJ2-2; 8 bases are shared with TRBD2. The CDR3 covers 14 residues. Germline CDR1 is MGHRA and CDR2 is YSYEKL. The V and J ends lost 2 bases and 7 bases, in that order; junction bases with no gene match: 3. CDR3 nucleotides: TGCGCCAGCAGCCAATACCTAGCGGGCGGGGAGCTGTTTTTT. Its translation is CASSQYLAGGELFF.

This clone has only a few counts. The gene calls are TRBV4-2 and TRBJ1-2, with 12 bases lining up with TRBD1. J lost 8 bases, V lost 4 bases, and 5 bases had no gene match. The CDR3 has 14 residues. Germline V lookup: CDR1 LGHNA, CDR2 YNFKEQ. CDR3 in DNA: TGTGCCAGCAGCCGGGACAGGGGGCTGAGCGGCTACACCTTC. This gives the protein CASSRDRGLSGYTF.

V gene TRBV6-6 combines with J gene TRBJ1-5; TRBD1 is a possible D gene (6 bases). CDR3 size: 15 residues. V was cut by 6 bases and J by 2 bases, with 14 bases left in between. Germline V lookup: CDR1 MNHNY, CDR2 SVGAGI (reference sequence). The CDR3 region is CASSQTRQGNQPQHF. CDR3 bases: TGTGCCAGCAGCCAAACCCGACAGGGCAATCAGCCCCAGCATTTT.

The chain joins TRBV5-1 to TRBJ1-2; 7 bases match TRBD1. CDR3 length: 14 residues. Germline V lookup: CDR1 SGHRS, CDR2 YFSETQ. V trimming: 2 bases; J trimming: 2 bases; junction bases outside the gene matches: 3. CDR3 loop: CASSFEGANYGYTF. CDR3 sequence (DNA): TGCGCCAGCAGCTTCGAGGGGGCGAACTATGGCTACACCTTC.

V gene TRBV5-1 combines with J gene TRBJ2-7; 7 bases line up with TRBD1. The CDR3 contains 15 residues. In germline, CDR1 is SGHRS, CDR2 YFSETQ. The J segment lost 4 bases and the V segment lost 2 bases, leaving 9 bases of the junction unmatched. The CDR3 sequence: CASSFLRDSIYEQYF. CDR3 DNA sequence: TGCGCCAGCAGCTTCCTCCGGGACAGTATTTACGAGCAGTACTTC.

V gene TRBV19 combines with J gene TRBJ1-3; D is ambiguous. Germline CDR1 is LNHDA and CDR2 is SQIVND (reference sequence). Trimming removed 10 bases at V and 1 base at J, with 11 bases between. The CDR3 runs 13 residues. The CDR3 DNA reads TGTGCCACGCGACAAATGTCTGGAAACACCATATATTTT. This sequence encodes CATRQMSGNTIYF.